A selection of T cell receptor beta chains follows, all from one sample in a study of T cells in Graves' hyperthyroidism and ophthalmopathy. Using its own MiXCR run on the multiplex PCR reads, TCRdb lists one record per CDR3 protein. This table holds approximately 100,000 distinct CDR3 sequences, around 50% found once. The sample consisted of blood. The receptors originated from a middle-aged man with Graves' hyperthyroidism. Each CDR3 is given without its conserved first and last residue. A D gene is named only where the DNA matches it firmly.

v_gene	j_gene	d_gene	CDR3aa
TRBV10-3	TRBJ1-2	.	ASSRDTVGGYA
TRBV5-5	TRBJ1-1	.	ASSLVESGYTEAF
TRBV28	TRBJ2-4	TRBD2	ASSPLRDYDIQY
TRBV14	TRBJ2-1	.	ASSQDRVYNEQF
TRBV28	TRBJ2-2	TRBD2	ASSLSGPTSGSGELF
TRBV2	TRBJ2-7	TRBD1	ASSQGTGAYERY
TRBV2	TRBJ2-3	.	ASSEASTDTQY
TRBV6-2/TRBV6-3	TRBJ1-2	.	ASSLAGLYYT
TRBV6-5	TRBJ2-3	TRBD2	ASTSSGLTSTDTQY
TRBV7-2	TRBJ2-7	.	ASSLFVERYEQY
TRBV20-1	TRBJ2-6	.	RDRSSGANVLT
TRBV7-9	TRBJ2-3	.	ASSSPSGETDTQY
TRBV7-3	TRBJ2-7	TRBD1	ASSQRVRTGGWYEQY
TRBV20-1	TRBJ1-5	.	SASSGGEPNQPQH
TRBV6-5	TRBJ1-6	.	ASRSGKATPH
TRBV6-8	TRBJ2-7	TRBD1	ASKTFRDRPEQY
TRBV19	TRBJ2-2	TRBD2	ATGLAGVAGELF
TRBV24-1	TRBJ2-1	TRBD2	ATSDSTSGGSYNEQF
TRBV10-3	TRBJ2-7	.	AIAHMTDLYEQY
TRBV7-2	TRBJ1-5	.	ASSRAMGQPQH
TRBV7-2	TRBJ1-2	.	ASSPWGRAEDYGYI
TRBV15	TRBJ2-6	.	ATSRDPQDLNQETQYFGANVLT
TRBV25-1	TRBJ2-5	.	APRRPQETQY
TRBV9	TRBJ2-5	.	ASSVGTGQETQY
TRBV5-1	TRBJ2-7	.	ASSPDGGRTYEQY
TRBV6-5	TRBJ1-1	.	ASTRDSNTEAF
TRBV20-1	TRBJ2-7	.	SPGGVQGSYEQY
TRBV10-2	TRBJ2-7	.	ASSGQAEQY
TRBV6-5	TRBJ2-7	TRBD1	ASSATLKRTGLSYEQY
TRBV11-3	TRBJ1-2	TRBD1	ASSSADKGAHGYT
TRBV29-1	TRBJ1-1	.	SVAGARRRNTEAF
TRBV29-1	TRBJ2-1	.	SSEPGTPKNEQF